The 27 T cell receptor beta chains below come from one sample, sequenced in a study of T cells in Graves' hyperthyroidism and ophthalmopathy. RNA transcripts gave rise to amplified TCR beta CDR3 regions. During a first-round RT-PCR of the TCR CDR3, the HTBI primer set was used. Via MiXCR, TCRdb re-called the multiplex PCR reads, giving one row per CDR3 protein. This table holds over 500,000 distinct CDR3 sequences, roughly 18% found once. Sequenced input: blood. Receptors originate from a woman between 18 and 29 years old with Graves' ophthalmopathy.

Comments on this clonotype: One end of the junction does not line up with germline, which may come from a read error. CDR3 residues: CTSSSLSREGMLAFF. In DNA form, the CDR3 reads TGTACCAGCAGCTCGCTCTCCAGGGAAGGAATGTTGGCTTTCTTT. J is TRBJ1-1 and V is TRBV7-9; a weak D match, TRBD1 (5 bases). The germline V gene has CDR1 SEHNR and CDR2 FQNEAQ (reference sequence). The length of the CDR3 is 15 residues.

As regards this clonotype: Just one base apart from a much larger clone, this may be a read error. This rearrangement joins TRBV6-5 to TRBJ2-7; D gene ambiguous. V gave up 2 bases and J gave up 0 bases, with 5 bases separating them. The CDR3 covers 13 residues. Germline lookup yields CDR1 MNHEY and CDR2 SVGAGI. Here the CDR3 DNA reads TGTGCCAGCAGTTACCTGCGCTCCTACGAGCAGTACTTC. Translating it yields CASSYLRSYEQYF.

Notes on this clonotype: A much larger clonotype is one base distant, so this may be a read error. The chain recombines TRBV6-2 or TRBV6-3 with TRBJ1-5, with D maybe TRBD1 (6 bases). Trimming stripped 5 bases from V and 1 base from J, with 15 bases between. Germline V gene data show CDR1 as MNHEY and CDR2 as SVGEGT. CDR3 length equals 16 residues. DNA of the CDR3: TGTGCCAGCAGTCCCCTGGGGCAGGGGAGCAATCAGCCCCAGCATTTT. As protein: CASSPLGQGSNQPQHF.

The V call is TRBV6-9, the J call TRBJ2-7; TRBD1 might be the D (6 bases). V lost 3 bases and J lost 2, with 17 bases in between. Germline values: CDR1 MNHGY, CDR2 SVAAGI. This CDR3 has 16 amino acids. CDR3 sequence reads: CASSYFGTPQTYEQYF. CDR3 DNA sequence: TGTGCCAGCAGTTACTTCGGGACACCCCAAACCTACGAGCAGTACTTC.

This chain links TRBV19 with TRBJ1-1; D may be TRBD1 (6 bases). The CDR3 runs 18 residues. The germline gives CDR1 LNHDA, CDR2 SQIVND (reference sequence). V was clipped by 3 bases and J by 1 base, with 21 bases between them. For the CDR3, the DNA is TGTGCCAGTAGTATCCAGGGGACTTCATTCATAGGGAACACTGAAGCTTTCTTT. Encoded protein: CASSIQGTSFIGNTEAFF.

There are a few counts of this clonotype. This chain joins TRBV7-6 and TRBJ2-7; 12 bases agree with TRBD2. The length of the CDR3 is 16 residues. The ends lost 5 bases at V and 4 bases at J; junction bases unmatched: 9. Germline loops: CDR1 SGHVS, CDR2 FNYEAQ. The CDR3: CASSKRLAGGWYEQYF. CDR3 in DNA: TGTGCCAGCAGCAAAAGGCTAGCGGGAGGGTGGTACGAGCAGTACTTC.

At least ten counts were recorded for this clonotype. This chain links TRBV20-1 with TRBJ2-3, with TRBD1 identical over 11 bases. This CDR3 has 14 residues. V gave up 5 bases and J gave up 3 bases; unmatched junction bases: 4. CDR1 DFQATT and CDR2 SNEGSKA come from the germline V gene (reference sequence). This CDR3 is CSAGQGARTDTQYF. CDR3 in DNA: TGCAGTGCTGGACAGGGGGCGCGGACAGATACGCAGTATTTT.

Comments on this clonotype: A much larger clone is a single base away; this may be a read error. The CDR3 is CSARDGPGETQYF. In DNA form, the CDR3 reads TGCAGTGCTAGAGATGGGCCAGGAGAGACCCAGTACTTC. The chain joins TRBV20-1 to TRBJ2-5; D is uncertain. Germline V CDR1 and CDR2: DFQATT, SNEGSKA (reference sequence). The CDR3 length is 13 residues. The ends were cut back, 0 bases at V and 4 bases at J, with 9 bases in the middle.

Concerning this clonotype: Given a much more abundant clone one base away, this may be a read error. The rearrangement joins TRBV20-1 to TRBJ1-1, with 7 bases aligning to TRBD1. Losses at the gene ends were 3 bases for V and 7 bases for J; bases not matched to a gene: 2. CDR1 and CDR2 from the germline V gene are DFQATT and SNEGSKA (reference sequence). This CDR3 region has 11 residues. CDR3 loop: CSARRDSEAFF. As DNA, the CDR3 is TGCAGTGCTAGGCGGGACAGTGAAGCTTTCTTT.

The chain recombines TRBV24-1 with TRBJ2-3; 9 bases map to TRBD1. The CDR3 has 16 residues. CDR1 KGHDR and CDR2 SFDVKD come from the germline V gene. J gave up 4 bases and V 3 bases, and 7 bases lay outside the gene matches. The DNA for the CDR3 is TGTGCCACCAGTGATGCCGGGACAGGGAATTCAGATACGCAGTATTTT. Translating gives CATSDAGTGNSDTQYF.

This sequence joins TRBV7-2 and TRBJ1-1, with D uncertain. CDR3 length: 17 amino acids. V lost 1 base to trimming and J lost 0 bases, with 15 bases between them. CDR1 is SGHTA and CDR2 is FQGNSA in the germline V gene. This CDR3 reads CASSLGASSLVNTEAFF. The CDR3 nucleotides are TGTGCCAGCAGCTTAGGGGCCAGCAGTTTAGTGAACACTGAAGCTTTCTTT. Using reference TRBV7-2 and TRBJ1-1 for the parts outside the CDR3, the full variable domain is GAGVSQSPSNKVTEKGKDVELRCDPISGHTALYWYRQSLGQGLEFLIYFQGNSAPDKSGLPSDRFSAERTGGSVSTLTIQRTQQEDSAVYLCASSLGASSLVNTEAFFGQGTRLTVV.

This clonotype appeared many times. The V call is TRBV28, the J call TRBJ2-7, with 8 bases identical to TRBD1. This CDR3 has 15 residues. V trimming: 8 bases; J trimming: 1 base; junction bases outside the gene matches: 10. Germline V lookup: CDR1 MDHEN, CDR2 SYDVKM. For the CDR3, the DNA is TGTGCCAGCCATGCCCGCGACAGGGGATCCTACGAGCAGTACTTC. Translated, it gives CASHARDRGSYEQYF.

This clonotype showed up just a few times. The V gene is TRBV28, the J gene TRBJ2-1; TRBD2 matches 11 bases. Germline V lookup: CDR1 MDHEN, CDR2 SYDVKM. Trimming took 3 bases from V and 7 from J; bases not matched to a gene: 5. There are 15 residues in the CDR3. CDR3 DNA: TGTGCCAGCAGTTTCACTAGCGGGAGTCGGAATGAGCAGTTCTTC. It specifies CASSFTSGSRNEQFF.

This clonotype was detected ten times or more. This sequence joins TRBV5-1 and TRBJ1-1; no definite D call. This CDR3 contains 13 residues. From germline, CDR1 is SGHRS and CDR2 YFSETQ. V lost 5 bases to trimming and J lost 8 bases, with 16 bases between them. The CDR3 region is CASRAGWAREAFF. For the CDR3, the DNA is TGCGCCAGCAGAGCAGGCTGGGCTAGAGAAGCTTTCTTT.

This clonotype was detected ten times or more. The chain has TRBV30 and TRBJ2-7, with 7 positions matching TRBD2. The CDR3 runs 13 residues. The junction had 3 bases not matched to a gene; V was cut back by 1 base and J by 3 bases. Germline CDR1 and CDR2: GTSNPN and SVGIG (reference sequence). The CDR3 spells CAWSAGGSYEQYF. The CDR3 bases are TGTGCCTGGAGTGCTGGCGGGAGCTACGAGCAGTACTTC.

This clonotype showed up many times. This chain joins TRBV27 and TRBJ1-1; the match to TRBD1 covers 8 bases. Germline CDR1 reads MNHEY; CDR2 reads SMNVEV (reference sequence). The CDR3 is 17 amino acids. Trimming removed 3 bases from V and 3 bases from J; junction bases left unmatched: 12. The DNA for the CDR3 is TGTGCCAGCAGTTTCCTCCAGGGGGCGGGATCGGACACTGAAGCTTTCTTT. Translated: CASSFLQGAGSDTEAFF.

The sample holds many counts of this clonotype. The chain joins TRBV4-1 to TRBJ2-7; TRBD2 might be the D (6 bases). This CDR3 spans 16 amino acids. V was cut by 3 bases and J by 0 bases, with 15 bases left in between. Germline values: CDR1 MGHRA, CDR2 YSYEKL. The CDR3 nucleotides read TGCGCCAGCAGCCACGCGCGGGACGGTCGCTCCTACGAGCAGTACTTC. Residues: CASSHARDGRSYEQYF.

A few counts support this clonotype. The chain is built from TRBV5-4 and TRBJ2-1; no clear D. This CDR3 is 12 amino acids long. Germline CDR1 SGHNT, CDR2 YYREEE (reference sequence). Trimming cost V 0 bases and J 9 bases, with 7 bases left between them. CDR3 bases: TGTGCCAGCAGCTTGGTTGGCAGTGAGCAGTTCTTC. Residues: CASSLVGSEQFF.

This clonotype was detected a few times. The chain is built from TRBV9 and TRBJ2-1, with 7 bases fitting TRBD2. CDR1 and CDR2 (germline): SGDLS, YYNGEE. This CDR3 is built from 17 residues. J gave up 5 bases and V 4 bases, and 15 bases lay outside the gene matches. CDR3 DNA sequence: TGTGCCAGCAGCCCTCCCCCGGGGAGGGGCCCTAACAATGAGCAGTTCTTC. This codes for CASSPPPGRGPNNEQFF.

The J gene is TRBJ2-1, the V gene TRBV19, with a possible D match to TRBD2 (6 bases). The germline V and J ends were trimmed by 5 bases and 12 bases, with 17 bases remaining between them. Per the germline V gene, CDR1 is LNHDA and CDR2 is SQIVND (reference sequence). This CDR3 spans 13 amino acids. In nucleotides, the CDR3 is TGTGCCAGTAGTCCCGGAGGGGTTTCTGGGCAGTTCTTC. Translating it yields CASSPGGVSGQFF.

The V gene is TRBV15, the J gene TRBJ2-7; D gene ambiguous. With the DNA end fitting TRBJ2-1 better, the J assignment may be wrong. Germline V gives CDR1 LNHNV, CDR2 YYDKDF (reference sequence). The length of the CDR3 is 13 residues. CDR3 DNA: TGTGCCACCAGCAGAGATTACAGCTACGAGCAGTTCTTC. Protein: CATSRDYSYEQFF.

This rearrangement joins TRBV29-1 to TRBJ1-1; no definite D call. The CDR3 covers 17 residues. Looked up from germline, CDR1 is SQVTM and CDR2 is ANQGSEA. With 0 bases removed from V and 5 bases from J, the gap between germline ends came to 22 bases. Here the CDR3 DNA reads TGCAGCGTTGAAGATCTTCCCCGGGGAGAGAAGGCGACTGAAGCTTTCTTT. This sequence encodes CSVEDLPRGEKATEAFF.

This clonotype was seen only a few times. V gene TRBV7-2 combines with J gene TRBJ2-2, with TRBD2 matching over 14 bases. This CDR3 has 15 amino acids. V trimming: 5 bases; J trimming: 6 bases; junction bases outside the gene matches: 2. Germline CDR1 is SGHTA and CDR2 is FQGNSA. For the CDR3, the DNA is TGTGCCAGCAGCCCGGGACTAGCGGGAGCCGGGGAGCTGTTTTTT. This sequence encodes CASSPGLAGAGELFF.

For the CDR3, the DNA is TGTGCCATCAGTGAGGCTAGCGGGAGAACCTACAATGAGCAGTTCTTC. Translating gives CAISEASGRTYNEQFF. V gene TRBV10-3 combines with J gene TRBJ2-1; 10 positions match TRBD2. Trimming removed 2 bases from V and 2 bases from J; junction bases left unmatched: 3. The CDR3 is 16 residues long. Germline V lookup: CDR1 ENHRY, CDR2 SYGVKD.

V is TRBV27 and J is TRBJ1-2; TRBD1 aligns across 7 bases. Germline V lookup: CDR1 MNHEY, CDR2 SMNVEV (reference sequence). The CDR3 runs to 16 residues. Trimming removed 6 bases from V and 5 bases from J; junction bases left unmatched: 15. The CDR3 coding sequence is TGTGCCAGCAGCCCAGATGACAGGGCTCCTGGGTATGGCTACACCTTC. Residues: CASSPDDRAPGYGYTF.

This clonotype was counted many times. The J gene is TRBJ1-4, the V gene TRBV5-1; 9 nucleotides agree with TRBD1. CDR1 SGHRS and CDR2 YFSETQ come from the germline V gene. This CDR3 is 12 amino acids long. V lost 6 bases and J lost 13; bases outside the gene matches: 7. The CDR3 DNA is TGCGCCAGCAACGGACAGGGGAAGGGACTGTTTTTT. Amino acid sequence: CASNGQGKGLFF.

This chain joins TRBV20-1 and TRBJ2-7; 10 bases align to TRBD2. The junction had 7 bases not matched to a gene; V was cut back by 6 bases and J by 5 bases. Per germline, CDR1 DFQATT and CDR2 SNEGSKA (reference sequence). The CDR3 length is 13 residues. The CDR3 DNA sequence: TGCAGTGCCGACGGGACTAGCGATAACGAGCAGTACTTC. As protein: CSADGTSDNEQYF.